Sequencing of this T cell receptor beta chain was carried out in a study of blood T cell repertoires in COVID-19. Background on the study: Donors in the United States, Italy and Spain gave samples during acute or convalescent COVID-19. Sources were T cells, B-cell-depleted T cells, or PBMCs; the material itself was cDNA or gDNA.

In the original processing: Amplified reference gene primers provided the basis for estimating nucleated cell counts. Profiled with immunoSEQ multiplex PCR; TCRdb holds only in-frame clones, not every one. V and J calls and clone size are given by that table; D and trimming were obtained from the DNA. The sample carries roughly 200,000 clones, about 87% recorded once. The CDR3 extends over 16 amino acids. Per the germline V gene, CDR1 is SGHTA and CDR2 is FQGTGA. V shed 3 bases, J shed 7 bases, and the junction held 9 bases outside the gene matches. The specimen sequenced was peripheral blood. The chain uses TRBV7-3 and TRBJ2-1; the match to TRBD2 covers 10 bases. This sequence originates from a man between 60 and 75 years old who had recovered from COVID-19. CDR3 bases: TGTGCCAGCAGCTTTACCGTGGGTAGCGGGAGGAATGAGCAGTTCTTC. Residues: CASSFTVGSGRNEQFF.